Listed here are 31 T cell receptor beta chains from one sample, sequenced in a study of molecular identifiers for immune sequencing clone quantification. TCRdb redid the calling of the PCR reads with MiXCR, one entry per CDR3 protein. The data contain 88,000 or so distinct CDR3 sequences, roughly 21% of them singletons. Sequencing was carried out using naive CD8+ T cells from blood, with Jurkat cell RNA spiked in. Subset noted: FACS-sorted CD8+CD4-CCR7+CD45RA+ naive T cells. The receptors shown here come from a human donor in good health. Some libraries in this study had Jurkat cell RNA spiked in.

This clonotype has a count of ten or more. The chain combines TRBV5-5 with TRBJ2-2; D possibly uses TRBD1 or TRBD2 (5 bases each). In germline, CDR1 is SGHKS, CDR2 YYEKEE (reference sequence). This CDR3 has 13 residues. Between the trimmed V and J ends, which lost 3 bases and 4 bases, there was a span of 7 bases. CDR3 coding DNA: TGTGCCAGCAGCTCTGGGGGCACCGGGGAGCTGTTTTTT. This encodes CASSSGGTGELFF.

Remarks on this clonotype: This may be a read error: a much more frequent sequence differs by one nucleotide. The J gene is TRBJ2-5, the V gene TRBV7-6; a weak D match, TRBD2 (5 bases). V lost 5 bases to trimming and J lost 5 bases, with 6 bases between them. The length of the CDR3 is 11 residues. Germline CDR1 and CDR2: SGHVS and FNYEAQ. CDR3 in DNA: TGTGCCAGCAGCCAGCGGGAGACCCAGTACTTC. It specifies CASSQRETQYF. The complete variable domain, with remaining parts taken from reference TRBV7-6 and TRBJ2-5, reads GAGVSQSPRYKVTKRGQDVALRCDPISGHVSLYWYRQALGQGPEFLTYFNYEAQQDKSGLPNDRFSAERPEGSISTLTIQRTEQRDSAMYRCASSQRETQYFGPGTRLLVL.

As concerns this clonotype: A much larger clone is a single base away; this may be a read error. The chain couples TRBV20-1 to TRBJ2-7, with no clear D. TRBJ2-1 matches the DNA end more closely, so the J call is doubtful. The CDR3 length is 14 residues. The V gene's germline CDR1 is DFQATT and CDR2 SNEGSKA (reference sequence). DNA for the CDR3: TGCAGTCCACGACAAGTTGGGGATATCTACGAGCAGTTCTTC. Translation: CSPRQVGDIYEQFF.

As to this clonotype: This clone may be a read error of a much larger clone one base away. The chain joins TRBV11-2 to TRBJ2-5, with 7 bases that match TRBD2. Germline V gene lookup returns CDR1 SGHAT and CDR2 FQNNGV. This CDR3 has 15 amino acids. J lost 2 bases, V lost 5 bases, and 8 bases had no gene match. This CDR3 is CASSPISGPQETQYF. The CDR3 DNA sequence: TGTGCCAGCAGCCCCATTAGCGGGCCTCAAGAGACCCAGTACTTC.

CDR3 DNA: TGTGCCAGCAGTTTGGGCAGGAGCACAGATACGCAGTATTTT. It is translated as CASSLGRSTDTQYF. This rearrangement joins TRBV27 to TRBJ2-3, with D unclear. Looked up from germline, CDR1 is MNHEY and CDR2 is SMNVEV (reference sequence). V was shortened by 3 bases and J by 0 bases, with 7 bases between the two germline ends. The CDR3 is 14 amino acids.

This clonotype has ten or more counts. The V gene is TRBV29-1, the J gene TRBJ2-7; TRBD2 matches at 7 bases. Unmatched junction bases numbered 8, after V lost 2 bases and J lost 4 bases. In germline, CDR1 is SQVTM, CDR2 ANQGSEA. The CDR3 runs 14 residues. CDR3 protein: CSVEWGGSDYEQYF. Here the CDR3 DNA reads TGCAGCGTTGAATGGGGCGGGAGCGATTACGAGCAGTACTTC.

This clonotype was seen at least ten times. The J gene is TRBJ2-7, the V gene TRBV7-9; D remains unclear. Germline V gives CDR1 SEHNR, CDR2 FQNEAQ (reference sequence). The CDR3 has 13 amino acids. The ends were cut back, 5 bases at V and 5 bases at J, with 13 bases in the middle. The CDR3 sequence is CASSPNRWDEQYF. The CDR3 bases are TGTGCCAGCAGCCCGAATCGGTGGGACGAGCAGTACTTC.

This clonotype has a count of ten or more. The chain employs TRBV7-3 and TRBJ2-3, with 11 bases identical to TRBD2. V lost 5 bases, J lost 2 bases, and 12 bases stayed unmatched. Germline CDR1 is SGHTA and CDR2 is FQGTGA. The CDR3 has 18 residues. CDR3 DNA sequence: TGTGCCAGCAGCCAATCCGGGACTAGCGGTTCCTTCACAGATACGCAGTATTTT. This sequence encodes CASSQSGTSGSFTDTQYF.

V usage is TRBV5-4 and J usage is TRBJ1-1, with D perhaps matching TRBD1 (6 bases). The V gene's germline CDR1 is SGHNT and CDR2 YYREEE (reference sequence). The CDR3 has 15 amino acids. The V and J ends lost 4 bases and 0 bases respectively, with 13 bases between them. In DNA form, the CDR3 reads TGTGCCAGCAGCATAAACAGGGAGGTGAACACTGAAGCTTTCTTT. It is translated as CASSINREVNTEAFF.

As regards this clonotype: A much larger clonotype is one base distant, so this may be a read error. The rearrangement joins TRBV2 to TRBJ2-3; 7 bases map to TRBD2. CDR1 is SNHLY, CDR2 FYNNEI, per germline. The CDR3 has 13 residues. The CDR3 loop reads CASTRAAGDAQYF. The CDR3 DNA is TGTGCCAGCACCCGGGCCGCGGGAGATGCGCAGTATTTT.

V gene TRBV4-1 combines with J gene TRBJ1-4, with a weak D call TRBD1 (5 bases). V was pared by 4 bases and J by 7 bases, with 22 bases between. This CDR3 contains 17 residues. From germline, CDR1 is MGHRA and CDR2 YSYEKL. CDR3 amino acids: CASSPHGIEGISEKLFF. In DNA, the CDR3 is TGCGCCAGCAGCCCACACGGAATAGAGGGGATAAGTGAAAAACTGTTTTTT.

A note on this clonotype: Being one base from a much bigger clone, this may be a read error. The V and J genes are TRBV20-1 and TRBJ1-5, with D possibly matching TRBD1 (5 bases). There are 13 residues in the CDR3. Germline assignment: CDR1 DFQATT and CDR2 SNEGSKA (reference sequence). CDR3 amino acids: CSAARDRFQSQHF. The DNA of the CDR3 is TGCAGTGCCGCGAGGGACCGCTTTCAGTCCCAGCATTTT.

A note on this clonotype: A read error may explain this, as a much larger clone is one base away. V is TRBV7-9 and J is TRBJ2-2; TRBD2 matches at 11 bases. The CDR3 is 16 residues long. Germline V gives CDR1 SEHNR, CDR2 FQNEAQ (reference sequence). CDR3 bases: TGTGCCGGCAGCAATGGACTAGCGGGTCCCACCGGGGAGCTGTTTTTT. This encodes CAGSNGLAGPTGELFF.

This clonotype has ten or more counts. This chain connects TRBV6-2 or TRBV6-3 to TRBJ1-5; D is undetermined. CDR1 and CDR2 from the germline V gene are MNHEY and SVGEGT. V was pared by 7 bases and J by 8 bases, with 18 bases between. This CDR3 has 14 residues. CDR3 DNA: TGTGCCAGCACCTACATCCCCGGTTTGGAGCCCCAGCATTTT. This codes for CASTYIPGLEPQHF.

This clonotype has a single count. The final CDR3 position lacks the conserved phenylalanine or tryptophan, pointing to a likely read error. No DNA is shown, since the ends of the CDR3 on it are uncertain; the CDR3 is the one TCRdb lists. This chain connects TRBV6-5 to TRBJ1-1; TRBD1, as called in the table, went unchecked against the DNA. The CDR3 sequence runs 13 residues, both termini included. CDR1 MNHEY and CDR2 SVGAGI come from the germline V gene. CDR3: CASTSQASPEVFS.

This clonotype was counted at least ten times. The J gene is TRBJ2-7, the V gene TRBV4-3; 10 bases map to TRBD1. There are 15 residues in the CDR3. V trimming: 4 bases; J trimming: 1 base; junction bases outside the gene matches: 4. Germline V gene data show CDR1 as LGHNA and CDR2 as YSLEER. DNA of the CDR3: TGCGCCAGCAGCCCTGGACAGGGGGTTTCCTACGAGCAGTACTTC. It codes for CASSPGQGVSYEQYF.

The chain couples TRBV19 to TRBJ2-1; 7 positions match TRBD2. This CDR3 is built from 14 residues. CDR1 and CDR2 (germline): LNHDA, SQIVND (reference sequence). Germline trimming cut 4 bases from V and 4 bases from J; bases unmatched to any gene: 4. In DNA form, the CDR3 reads TGTGCCAGTAGTAGGCTAGCGGAGTACAATGAGCAGTTCTTC. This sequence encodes CASSRLAEYNEQFF.

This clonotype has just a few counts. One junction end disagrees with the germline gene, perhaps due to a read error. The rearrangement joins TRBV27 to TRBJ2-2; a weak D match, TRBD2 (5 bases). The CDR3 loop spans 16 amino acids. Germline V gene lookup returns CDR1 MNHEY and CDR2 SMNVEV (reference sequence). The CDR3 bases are TGTGCCAGCGGTTTCTTATTTGGAGGGAACACCGGGGAGCTGTTTTTT. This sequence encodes CASGFLFGGNTGELFF.

CDR3 sequence reads: CASSYDGGSTEAFF. DNA for the CDR3: TGCGCCAGCAGCTATGACGGTGGGAGCACTGAAGCTTTCTTT. V is TRBV5-1 and J is TRBJ1-1; D unclear. Germline assignment: CDR1 SGHRS and CDR2 YFSETQ. V shed 3 bases and J shed 4 bases, with 13 bases lying between them. The CDR3 runs to 14 residues.

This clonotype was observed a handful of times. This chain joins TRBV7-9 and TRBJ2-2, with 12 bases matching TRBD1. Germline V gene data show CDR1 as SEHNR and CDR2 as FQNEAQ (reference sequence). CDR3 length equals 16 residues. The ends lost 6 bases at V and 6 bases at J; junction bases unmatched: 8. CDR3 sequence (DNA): TGTGCCAGCAGACCCCGGGACAGGGGGCTGTCCGGGGAGCTGTTTTTT. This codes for CASRPRDRGLSGELFF.

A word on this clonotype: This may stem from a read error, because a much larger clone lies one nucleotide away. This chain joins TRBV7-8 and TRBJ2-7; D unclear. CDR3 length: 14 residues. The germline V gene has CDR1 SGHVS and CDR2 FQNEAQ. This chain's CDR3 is CASSPIGPEYGQYF. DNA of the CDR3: TGTGCCAGCAGCCCAATTGGACCCGAATACGGGCAGTACTTC.

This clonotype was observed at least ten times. The CDR3 here is CASSAREVADTQYF. In DNA form, the CDR3 reads TGCGCCAGCAGCGCCAGGGAGGTCGCAGATACGCAGTATTTT. The chain has TRBV4-1 and TRBJ2-3; the D gene is possibly TRBD2 (6 bases). Germline V gene sequence: CDR1 MGHRA, CDR2 YSYEKL. The germline V and J ends were trimmed by 5 bases and 4 bases, with 13 bases remaining between them. The CDR3 totals 14 residues.

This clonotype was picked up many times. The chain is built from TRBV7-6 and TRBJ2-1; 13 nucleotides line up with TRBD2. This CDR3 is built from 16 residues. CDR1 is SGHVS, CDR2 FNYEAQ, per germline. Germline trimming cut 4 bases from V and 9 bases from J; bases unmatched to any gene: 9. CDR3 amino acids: CASSSGLAGAVGEQFF. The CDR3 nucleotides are TGTGCCAGCAGCTCAGGACTAGCGGGGGCCGTGGGTGAGCAGTTCTTC.

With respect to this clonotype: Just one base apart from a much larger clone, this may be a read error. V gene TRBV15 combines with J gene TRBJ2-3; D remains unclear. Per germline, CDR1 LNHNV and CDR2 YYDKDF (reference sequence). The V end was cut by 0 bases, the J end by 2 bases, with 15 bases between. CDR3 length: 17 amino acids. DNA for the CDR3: TGTGCCACCAGCAGAGAGCCGCGGCAGGCAGCCACAGATACGCAGTATTTT. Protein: CATSREPRQAATDTQYF.

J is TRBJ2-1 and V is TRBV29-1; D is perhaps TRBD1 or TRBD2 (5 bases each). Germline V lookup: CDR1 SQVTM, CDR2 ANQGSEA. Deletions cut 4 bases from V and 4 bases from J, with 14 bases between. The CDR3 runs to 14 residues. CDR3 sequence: CSVGLGPYYNEQFF. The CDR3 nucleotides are TGCAGCGTTGGGTTGGGACCATATTACAATGAGCAGTTCTTC.

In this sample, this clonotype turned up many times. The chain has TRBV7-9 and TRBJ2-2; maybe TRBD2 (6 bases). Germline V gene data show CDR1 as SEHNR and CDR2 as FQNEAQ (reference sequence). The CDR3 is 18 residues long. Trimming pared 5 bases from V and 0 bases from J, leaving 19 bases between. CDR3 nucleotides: TGTGCCAGCAGCACCGAGGGACTTTACCACGCGAACACCGGGGAGCTGTTTTTT. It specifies CASSTEGLYHANTGELFF. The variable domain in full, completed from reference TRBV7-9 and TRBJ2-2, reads DTGVSQNPRHKITKRGQNVTFRCDPISEHNRLYWYRQTLGQGPEFLTYFQNEAQLEKSRLLSDRFSAERPKGSFSTLEIQRTEQGDSAMYLCASSTEGLYHANTGELFFGEGSRLTVL.

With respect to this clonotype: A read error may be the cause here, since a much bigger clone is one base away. CDR3 in amino acids: CASSYSIQGSYEQYV. The CDR3 DNA reads TGTGCCAGCAGTTACTCGATACAGGGGTCCTACGAGCAGTACGTC. This chain uses TRBV6-5 with TRBJ2-7; 7 nucleotides agree with TRBD1. The ends lost 0 bases at V and 1 base at J; junction bases unmatched: 3. Looked up from germline, CDR1 is MNHEY and CDR2 is SVGAGI. This CDR3 is 15 amino acids long.

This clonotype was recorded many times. The CDR3 sequence: CASNSPETQYF. CDR3 DNA: TGTGCCAGTAACAGTCCGGAGACCCAGTACTTC. The genes are TRBV6-5 and TRBJ2-5; no clear D gene. Germline V gene data show CDR1 as MNHEY and CDR2 as SVGAGI. Trimming took 9 bases from V and 5 from J, leaving 10 bases between them. CDR3 length: 11 residues.

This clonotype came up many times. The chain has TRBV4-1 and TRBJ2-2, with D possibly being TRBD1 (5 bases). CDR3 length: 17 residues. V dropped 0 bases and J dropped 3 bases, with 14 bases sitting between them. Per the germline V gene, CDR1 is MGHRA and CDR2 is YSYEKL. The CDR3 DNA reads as TGCGCCAGCAGCCAAGATGGCCAGGGCCGATACACCGGGGAGCTGTTTTTT. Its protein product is CASSQDGQGRYTGELFF.

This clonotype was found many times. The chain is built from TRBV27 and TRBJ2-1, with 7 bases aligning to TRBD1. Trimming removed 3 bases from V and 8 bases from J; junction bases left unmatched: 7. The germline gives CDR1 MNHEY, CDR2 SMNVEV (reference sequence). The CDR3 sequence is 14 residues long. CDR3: CASSFSGGKDEQFF. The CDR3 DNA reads TGTGCCAGCAGTTTCTCAGGGGGTAAGGATGAGCAGTTCTTC.

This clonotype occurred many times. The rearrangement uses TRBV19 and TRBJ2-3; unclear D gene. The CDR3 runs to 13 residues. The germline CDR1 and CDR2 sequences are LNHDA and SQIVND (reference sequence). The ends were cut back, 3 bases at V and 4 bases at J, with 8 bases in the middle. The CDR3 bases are TGTGCCAGTAGTATGATAGTTTCAGATACGCAGTATTTT. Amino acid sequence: CASSMIVSDTQYF.